The present T cell receptor (beta chain) was sequenced within a study of CD8+ T cells in alopecia areata. About the study: Those patients who were treated received oral tofacitinib, which was given at 5 to 10 mg twice daily for moderate-to-severe alopecia areata. Treated patients received severity scores based on the percentage of scalp area affected. Whole-study results and caveats: Lesional scalp, especially alopecia totalis/universalis, showed higher clonality than normal scalp.

About this clone: Its matching antigen is unknown.

This CDR3 comprises 13 residues. The V gene's germline CDR1 is MGHRA and CDR2 YSYEKL. V shed 0 bases and J shed 5 bases, with 7 bases lying between them. Extracted RNA was reverse transcribed, and the resulting cDNA served as sequencing template. The method was immunoSEQ multiplex PCR; TCRdb's version includes in-frame clones alone and lacks a portion of them. The table lists about 180,000 clones, roughly 50% of them singletons. Treatment denoted: oral pan-JAK inhibitor, 5-10 mg twice daily. Specimen: CD4+ T cells sorted from blood, collected at week 56, from a patient treated with tofacitinib. V gene TRBV4-1 combines with J gene TRBJ1-2, with D uncertain. This clonotype was obtained from a human donor with alopecia areata. CDR3 protein: CASSQEGAYGYTF. The CDR3 DNA reads as TGCGCCAGCAGCCAAGAGGGCGCTTATGGCTACACCTTC.